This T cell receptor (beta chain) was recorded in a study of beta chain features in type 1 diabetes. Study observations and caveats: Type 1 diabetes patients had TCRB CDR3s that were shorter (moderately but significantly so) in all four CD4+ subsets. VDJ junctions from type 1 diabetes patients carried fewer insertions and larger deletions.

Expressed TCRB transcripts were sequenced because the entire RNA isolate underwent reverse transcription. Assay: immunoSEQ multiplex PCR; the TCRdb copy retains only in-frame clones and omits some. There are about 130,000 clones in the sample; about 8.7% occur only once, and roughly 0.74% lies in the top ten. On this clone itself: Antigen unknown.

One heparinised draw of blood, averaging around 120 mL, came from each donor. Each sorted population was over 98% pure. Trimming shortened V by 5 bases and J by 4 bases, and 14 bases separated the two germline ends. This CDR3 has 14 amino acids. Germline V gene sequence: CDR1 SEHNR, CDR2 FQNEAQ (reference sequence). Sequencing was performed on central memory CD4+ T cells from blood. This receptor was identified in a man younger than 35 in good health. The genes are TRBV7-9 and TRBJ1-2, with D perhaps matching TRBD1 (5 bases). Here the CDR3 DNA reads TGTGCCAGCAGCCCTGATGGGGGGGGCTATGGCTACACCTTC. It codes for CASSPDGGGYGYTF.